A single sample is the source of the 27 T cell receptor beta chains below, sequenced in a study of cytomegalovirus exposure and HLA in healthy donors. Primers: 60 Vbeta forward and 13 Jbeta reverse. TCRdb's table, derived via immunoSEQ multiplex PCR, lists solely in-frame clones and lacks some. The sample holds about 100,000 clones, roughly 88% seen once. Sequencing was carried out using PBMCs. All receptors derive from a woman between 18 and 30 years old in good health and CMV-seronegative.

The chain uses TRBV5-6 and TRBJ2-1, with 9 bases aligning to TRBD2. With V trimmed by 2 bases and J by 4 bases, 4 bases remained unmatched. The CDR3 contains 15 residues. CDR1 is SGHDT and CDR2 is YYEEEE in the germline V gene. The CDR3 sequence: CASSFSSGDYNEQFF. The DNA for the CDR3 is TGTGCCAGCAGCTTTTCTAGCGGGGATTACAATGAGCAGTTCTTC.

The rearrangement uses TRBV19 and TRBJ2-3, with D perhaps matching TRBD2 (5 bases). Germline loops: CDR1 LNHDA, CDR2 SQIVND (reference sequence). CDR3 size: 13 residues. The germline V and J ends were trimmed by 5 bases and 6 bases, with 12 bases remaining between them. The CDR3 DNA reads as TGTGCCAGTAGTCCCGGTCGGAGGGATACGCAGTATTTT. Amino acid sequence: CASSPGRRDTQYF.

The chain couples TRBV9 to TRBJ1-2; D gene uncertain. Germline V gene sequence: CDR1 SGDLS, CDR2 YYNGEE. Trimming cost V 3 bases and J 6 bases, with 6 bases left between them. CDR3 length: 11 amino acids. CDR3 residues: CASSAGDGYTF. CDR3 in DNA: TGTGCCAGCAGCGCCGGGGATGGCTACACCTTC.

The V gene is TRBV9, the J gene TRBJ2-7; 11 positions agree with TRBD2. The V and J ends lost 0 bases and 3 bases, in that order; junction bases with no gene match: 2. The CDR3 is 15 amino acids. Germline CDR1 is SGDLS and CDR2 is YYNGEE. The CDR3 DNA sequence: TGTGCCAGCAGCGTAGTAGGGACTAGCGGCTACGAGCAGTACTTC. Encoded protein: CASSVVGTSGYEQYF.

The gene calls are TRBV25-1 and TRBJ2-5; perhaps TRBD2 as D (6 bases). The V end was cut by 5 bases, the J end by 4 bases, with 17 bases between. The CDR3 spans 15 residues. The germline CDR1 and CDR2 sequences are MGHDK and SYGVNS. The DNA of the CDR3 is TGTGCCAGCAGTCTCCCTTTGGGGGGATCAGAGACCCAGTACTTC. This encodes CASSLPLGGSETQYF.

The chain links TRBV11-2 to TRBJ2-3; D may be TRBD2 (6 bases). CDR3 length: 17 amino acids. V gave up 0 bases and J gave up 6 bases, with 19 bases separating them. The V gene's germline CDR1 is SGHAT and CDR2 FQNNGV. For the CDR3, the DNA is TGTGCCAGCAGCTTAGATCCCGCACAGAACCTAGCGGATACGCAGTATTTT. Protein sequence: CASSLDPAQNLADTQYF.

The chain links TRBV7-2 to TRBJ2-7; perhaps TRBD2 as D (6 bases). The CDR3 consists of 14 residues. V was shortened by 5 bases and J by 0 bases, with 11 bases between the two germline ends. Germline loops: CDR1 SGHTA, CDR2 FQGNSA. The CDR3 bases are TGTGCCAGCAGCCTCGCGGGGAACTCCTACGAGCAGTACTTC. This sequence encodes CASSLAGNSYEQYF. Full variable domain (rest looked up from reference TRBV7-2 and TRBJ2-7): GAGVSQSPSNKVTEKGKDVELRCDPISGHTALYWYRQSLGQGLEFLIYFQGNSAPDKSGLPSDRFSAERTGGSVSTLTIQRTQQEDSAVYLCASSLAGNSYEQYFGPGTRLTVT.

V and J are TRBV7-6 and TRBJ1-4; 10 nucleotides align to TRBD1. This CDR3 has 15 amino acids. The germline V gene has CDR1 SGHVS and CDR2 FNYEAQ. The V and J ends lost 2 bases and 7 bases, in that order; junction bases with no gene match: 4. CDR3 nucleotides: TGTGCCAGCAGCTTATATGGGACAGGGGCTGAAAAACTGTTTTTT. The encoded protein is CASSLYGTGAEKLFF.

The V and J genes are TRBV14 and TRBJ2-5, with TRBD2 matching over 8 bases. The CDR3 has 13 residues. V gave up 10 bases and J gave up 5 bases; unmatched junction bases: 9. Germline V gives CDR1 SGHDN, CDR2 FVKESK. The CDR3 nucleotides are TGTGCCACCCGGAGAGCGGGAGTGGAGACCCAGTACTTC. It encodes CATRRAGVETQYF. The full variable domain, with the rest looked up from reference TRBV14 and TRBJ2-5, is EAGVTQFPSHSVIEKGQTVTLRCDPISGHDNLYWYRRVMGKEIKFLLHFVKESKQDESGMPNNRFLAERTGGTYSTLKVQPAELEDSGVYFCATRRAGVETQYFGPGTRLLVL.

The rearrangement uses TRBV5-1 and TRBJ2-7, with TRBD1 identical over 7 bases. This CDR3 contains 14 residues. V shed 3 bases and J 5 bases; nucleotides not matched to a gene: 8. CDR1 is SGHRS, CDR2 YFSETQ, per germline. Here the CDR3 reads CASSSRQGGNEQYF. In DNA, the CDR3 is TGCGCCAGCAGCTCCCGACAGGGTGGAAACGAGCAGTACTTC.

Turning to this clone: At one end, the junction sequence differs from germline, possibly due to a read error. The CDR3 region has the DNA TGTTCCAGCAGTAGGGACAGCGATTATGGCTACACCTTC. This gives the protein CSSSRDSDYGYTF. The chain is built from TRBV7-9 and TRBJ1-2, with 7 positions matching TRBD1. The CDR3 contains 13 residues. Germline CDR1 reads SEHNR; CDR2 reads FQNEAQ (reference sequence).

The chain employs TRBV6-1 and TRBJ2-7, with TRBD2 matching over 11 bases. The CDR3 covers 15 residues. Germline V gene data show CDR1 as MNHNS and CDR2 as SASEGT. V lost 6 bases to trimming and J lost 3 bases; unmatched junction nucleotides: 7. CDR3: CASRLGLADYYEQYF. In nucleotides, the CDR3 is TGTGCCAGCAGGTTGGGACTAGCGGACTACTACGAGCAGTACTTC.

This clone occurred a few times. This chain links TRBV7-2 with TRBJ1-2; D is unclear. Germline V gene sequence: CDR1 SGHTA, CDR2 FQGNSA. Deletions cut 3 bases from V and 8 bases from J, with 13 bases between. The CDR3 is 13 amino acids. CDR3 sequence reads: CASSFAGLRGYTF. CDR3 DNA sequence: TGTGCCAGCAGCTTTGCAGGTCTAAGAGGCTACACCTTC.

J is TRBJ1-2 and V is TRBV19; 7 bases fit TRBD1. The CDR3 contains 14 residues. Germline lookup yields CDR1 LNHDA and CDR2 SQIVND (reference sequence). The junction had 8 bases not matched to a gene; V was cut back by 10 bases and J by 0 bases. CDR3 nucleotides: TGTGCCATCACCACAGGGGCGCCTAACTATGGCTACACCTTC. It is translated as CAITTGAPNYGYTF.

The CDR3 nucleotides are TGTGCCAGCAGTGCGAGGGTCGGTCAGCCCCAGCATTTT. Translation: CASSARVGQPQHF. V and J are TRBV11-1 and TRBJ1-5; D remains ambiguous. V shed 6 bases and J shed 6 bases, with 12 bases lying between them. The CDR3 has 13 amino acids. Per germline, CDR1 SGHAT and CDR2 FQDESV (reference sequence).

The chain recombines TRBV5-6 with TRBJ2-5; D is perhaps TRBD2 (7 bases). The CDR3 sequence is 15 residues long. Germline CDR1 is SGHDT and CDR2 is YYEEEE. Trimming shortened V by 1 base and J by 4 bases, and 14 bases separated the two germline ends. The CDR3 coding sequence is TGTGCCAGCAGCTTGCCCGGGGGGCGGCTAGAGACCCAGTACTTC. Protein product: CASSLPGGRLETQYF.

This chain links TRBV4-3 with TRBJ2-3; D is undetermined. This CDR3 comprises 13 residues. Deletions cut 0 bases from V and 5 bases from J, with 6 bases between. Germline CDR1 and CDR2: LGHNA and YSLEER. DNA for the CDR3: TGCGCCAGCAGCCAAGATCCAGAAGATACGCAGTATTTT. The encoded protein is CASSQDPEDTQYF.

This chain joins TRBV18 and TRBJ2-1, with TRBD2 matching over 9 bases. V gave up 3 bases and J gave up 5 bases; unmatched junction bases: 11. Germline CDR1 reads KGHSH; CDR2 reads LQKENI. The CDR3 contains 17 residues. Here the CDR3 reads CASSPLAGGPFNNEQFF. As DNA, the CDR3 is TGTGCCAGCTCACCCCTGGCGGGGGGGCCATTTAACAATGAGCAGTTCTTC. Full variable domain (outside the CDR3, taken from reference TRBV18 and TRBJ2-1): NAGVMQNPRHLVRRRGQEARLRCSPMKGHSHVYWYRQLPEEGLKFMVYLQKENIIDESGMPKERFSAEFPKEGPSILRIQQVVRGDSAAYFCASSPLAGGPFNNEQFFGPGTRLTVL.

This CDR3 is CASSLLAGNTGELFF. DNA for the CDR3: TGTGCCAGCAGTTTACTAGCGGGAAACACCGGGGAGCTGTTTTTT. The V call is TRBV27, the J call TRBJ2-2, with 9 bases identical to TRBD2. This CDR3 is built from 15 residues. The V segment lost 2 bases and the J segment 2 bases; nucleotides outside the gene matches: 0. The germline V gene encodes CDR1 MNHEY and CDR2 SMNVEV (reference sequence).

The chain recombines TRBV7-2 with TRBJ2-3, with D maybe TRBD2 (5 bases). This CDR3 has 15 residues. V dropped 5 bases and J dropped 2 bases, with 14 bases sitting between them. CDR1 and CDR2 (germline): SGHTA, FQGNSA. The CDR3 loop reads CASSEISGVTDTQYF. As DNA, the CDR3 is TGTGCCAGCAGCGAGATATCCGGGGTCACAGATACGCAGTATTTT.

This sequence joins TRBV5-5 and TRBJ2-7; D gene ambiguous. V was clipped by 0 bases and J by 0 bases, with 7 bases between them. Germline values: CDR1 SGHKS, CDR2 YYEKEE (reference sequence). The CDR3 spans 14 residues. Here the CDR3 reads CASSLVFGSYEQYF. The CDR3 DNA follows: TGTGCCAGCAGCTTGGTATTCGGCTCCTACGAGCAGTACTTC.

This chain uses TRBV6-5 with TRBJ1-5, with 7 bases matching TRBD1. The CDR3 covers 15 residues. Per germline, CDR1 MNHEY and CDR2 SVGAGI. V lost 2 bases and J lost 7; bases outside the gene matches: 8. Here the CDR3 DNA reads TGTGCCAGCAGTTACGGAGGGGGCGGTGGACAGCCCCAGCATTTT. Translating gives CASSYGGGGGQPQHF.

A note on this clone: The junction departs from germline at one end; a sequencing error may be responsible. The chain joins TRBV7-9 to TRBJ1-3; no reliable D call. The germline CDR1 and CDR2 sequences are SEHNR and FQNEAQ (reference sequence). The length of the CDR3 is 12 residues. The chain's CDR3 is CSSSLTGNTIYF. CDR3 nucleotide sequence: TGTTCCAGCAGCTTGACAGGAAACACCATATATTTT.

The chain couples TRBV5-5 to TRBJ2-7; 8 positions agree with TRBD1. Germline V gene lookup returns CDR1 SGHKS and CDR2 YYEKEE (reference sequence). Trimming cost V 1 base and J 9 bases; bases outside gene matches: 12. The CDR3 has 15 residues. The CDR3 loop reads CASSLKGQGALGQYF. The CDR3 DNA reads TGTGCCAGCAGCTTGAAAGGACAGGGCGCCCTTGGGCAGTACTTC.

The V and J genes are TRBV2 and TRBJ2-7; 8 nucleotides align to TRBD1. V trimming: 6 bases; J trimming: 0 bases; junction bases outside the gene matches: 1. The CDR3 has 13 residues. In germline, CDR1 is SNHLY, CDR2 FYNNEI. This chain's CDR3 is CASRDRVSYEQYF. CDR3 nucleotides: TGTGCCAGCAGGGACAGGGTCTCCTACGAGCAGTACTTC. The full variable domain, with the rest looked up from reference TRBV2 and TRBJ2-7, is EPEVTQTPSHQVTQMGQEVILRCVPISNHLYFYWYRQILGQKVEFLVSFYNNEISEKSEIFDDQFSVERPDGSNFTLKIRSTKLEDSAMYFCASRDRVSYEQYFGPGTRLTVT.

This clone is a singleton in its sample. The CDR3 region is CASRSTFVQGEQFF. CDR3 DNA: TGCGCCAGCCGATCAACCTTTGTGCAGGGGGAGCAGTTCTTC. The chain is built from TRBV10-2 and TRBJ2-1; maybe TRBD1 (6 bases). Deletions cut 8 bases from V and 10 bases from J, with 21 bases between. The CDR3 spans 14 residues. The germline V gene has CDR1 WSHSY and CDR2 SAAADI.

The rearrangement uses TRBV2 and TRBJ2-3, with TRBD1 matching 7 bases. The V and J ends lost 8 bases and 2 bases, in that order; junction bases with no gene match: 10. Germline CDR1 and CDR2: SNHLY and FYNNEI. There are 15 residues in the CDR3. The CDR3: CASGTRDSLTDTQYF. CDR3 DNA: TGTGCCAGCGGAACAAGGGACAGTCTCACAGATACGCAGTATTTT.